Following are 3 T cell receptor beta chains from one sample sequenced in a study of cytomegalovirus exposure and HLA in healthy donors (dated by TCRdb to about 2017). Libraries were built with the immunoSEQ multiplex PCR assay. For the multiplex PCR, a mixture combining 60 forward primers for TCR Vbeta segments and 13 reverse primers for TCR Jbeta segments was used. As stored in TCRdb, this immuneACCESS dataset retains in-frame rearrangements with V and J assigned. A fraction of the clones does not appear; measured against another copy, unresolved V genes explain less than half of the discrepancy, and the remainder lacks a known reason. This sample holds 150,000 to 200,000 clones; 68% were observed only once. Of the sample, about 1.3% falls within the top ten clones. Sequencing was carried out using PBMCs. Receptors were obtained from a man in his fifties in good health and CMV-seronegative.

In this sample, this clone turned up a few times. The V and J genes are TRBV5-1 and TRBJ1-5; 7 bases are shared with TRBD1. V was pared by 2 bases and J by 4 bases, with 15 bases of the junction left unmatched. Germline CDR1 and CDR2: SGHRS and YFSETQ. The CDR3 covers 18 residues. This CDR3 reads CASSLKGTVTRLNQPQHF. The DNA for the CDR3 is TGCGCCAGCAGCTTAAAAGGGACAGTGACCAGATTAAATCAGCCCCAGCATTTT.

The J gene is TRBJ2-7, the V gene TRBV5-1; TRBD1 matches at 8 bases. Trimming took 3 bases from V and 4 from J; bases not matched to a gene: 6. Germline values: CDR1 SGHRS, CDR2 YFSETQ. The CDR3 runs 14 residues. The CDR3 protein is CASSSRQGTYEQYF. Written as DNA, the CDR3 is TGCGCCAGCAGCTCAAGACAGGGGACGTACGAGCAGTACTTC. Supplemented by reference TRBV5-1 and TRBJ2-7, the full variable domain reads KAGVTQTPRYLIKTRGQQVTLSCSPISGHRSVSWYQQTPGQGLQFLFEYFSETQRNKGNFPGRFSGRQFSNSRSEMNVSTLELGDSALYLCASSSRQGTYEQYFGPGTRLTVT.

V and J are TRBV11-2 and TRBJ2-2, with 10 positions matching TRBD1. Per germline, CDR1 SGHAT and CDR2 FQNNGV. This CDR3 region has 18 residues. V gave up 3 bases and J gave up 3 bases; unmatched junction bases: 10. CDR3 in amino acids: CASSFRWTGGPYTGELFF. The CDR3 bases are TGTGCCAGCAGCTTTCGATGGACAGGGGGGCCCTACACCGGGGAGCTGTTTTTT.